Following are 10 T cell receptor beta chains from one sample sequenced in a study of T cell repertoires in cytomegalovirus infection (dated by TCRdb to about 2019). No antigen has been identified for these receptors. The sample's treatment or condition label, decoded: in vitro stimulation with specific CMV peptide epitopes to enrich CMV-specific T cells. Sequencing relied on an Illumina HiSeq 1500. Using fastp trimming at Q25 and MiXCR clonotype assembly, TCRdb reanalyzed the public sequencing data and kept in-frame beta chains. Rows are combined by CDR3 protein, so each entry shows the most common genes and DNA. This sample comprises around 430,000 distinct CDR3 sequences, approximately 40% of them detected only once. 43% of the sample lies in the top ten. Sequenced here: cultured PBMCs, sampled from culture after CMV antigen stimulation. All receptors derive from a human donor in good health (CMV status not recorded). Some clones in this sample may be carry-over from other donors' samples.

The rearrangement uses TRBV6-5 and TRBJ2-5; tentative D call: TRBD1 (5 bases). The CDR3 has 14 residues. The germline V and J ends were trimmed by 5 bases and 2 bases, with 12 bases remaining between them. Germline loops: CDR1 MNHEY, CDR2 SVGAGI. CDR3 loop: CASSLRDRQETQYF. In DNA, the CDR3 is TGTGCCAGCAGTCTCAGAGACAGACAAGAGACCCAGTACTTC.

CDR3 in DNA: TGTGCCAGCAGCTCCCGAGGGGGTCGCACAGATACGCAGTATTTT. As protein: CASSSRGGRTDTQYF. The chain uses TRBV11-2 and TRBJ2-3; a possible D gene is TRBD1 (6 bases). The CDR3 spans 15 residues. CDR1 SGHAT and CDR2 FQNNGV come from the germline V gene. V lost 4 bases and J 1 base, leaving 12 bases between the germline ends.

This chain joins TRBV7-6 and TRBJ1-5; no clear D. CDR1 is SGHVS and CDR2 is FNYEAQ in the germline V gene. The CDR3 extends over 16 amino acids. V shed 1 base and J shed 4 bases, with 14 bases lying between them. The CDR3 sequence is CASSLVAGPLNQPQHF. The CDR3 coding sequence is TGTGCCAGCAGCTTAGTCGCAGGCCCTCTTAATCAGCCCCAGCATTTT.

In this sample, this clonotype turned up a few times. The rearrangement links TRBV12-3 or TRBV12-4 to TRBJ1-3; D remains unclear. V shed 8 bases and J shed 8 bases, with 7 bases lying between them. The CDR3 spans 10 residues. CDR3 region: CASWGDTIYF. In DNA form, the CDR3 reads TGTGCCAGCTGGGGTGACACCATATATTTT.

The rearrangement joins TRBV28 to TRBJ2-1; weak D call: TRBD2 (5 bases). This CDR3 spans 11 amino acids. Trimming removed 8 bases from V and 10 bases from J, with 12 bases in between. Germline V gene sequence: CDR1 MDHEN, CDR2 SYDVKM. The CDR3 DNA reads TGTGCCAGCTCCCGGACTCAAGAGCAGTTCTTC. Amino acids: CASSRTQEQFF.

This chain joins TRBV7-2 and TRBJ2-3; D not resolved. This CDR3 region has 14 residues. Trimming took off 2 bases at V and 4 bases at J, with 10 bases between the two ends. CDR1 and CDR2 (germline): SGHTA, FQGNSA. Here the CDR3 reads CASSLLGSSDTQYF. The DNA for the CDR3 is TGTGCCAGCAGCTTACTGGGTTCATCAGATACGCAGTATTTT.

The chain couples TRBV20-1 to TRBJ1-5; 7 bases align to TRBD1. The V and J ends lost 3 bases and 2 bases, in that order; junction bases with no gene match: 7. The CDR3 has 15 residues. Germline CDR1 and CDR2: DFQATT and SNEGSKA (reference sequence). The CDR3 sequence is CSASADRYGNQPQHF. CDR3 DNA sequence: TGCAGTGCTAGTGCGGACAGGTACGGCAATCAGCCCCAGCATTTT.

This chain connects TRBV18 to TRBJ2-6; weak D call: TRBD1 (6 bases). The CDR3 contains 17 residues. The germline V and J ends were trimmed by 3 bases and 0 bases, with 12 bases remaining between them. Germline V lookup: CDR1 KGHSH, CDR2 LQKENI. The CDR3 bases are TGTGCCAGCTCACCCCCGACAGGCGCCTCTGGGGCCAACGTCCTGACTTTC. Translated, it gives CASSPPTGASGANVLTF.

The genes are TRBV7-2 and TRBJ2-7; 9 nucleotides match TRBD1. Germline CDR1 and CDR2: SGHTA and FQGNSA. This CDR3 region has 15 residues. The V gene end was trimmed by 3 bases and the J gene end by 5 bases; junction bases not matched to a gene: 8. The CDR3 loop reads CASSFWDRAMNEQYF. The CDR3 DNA sequence: TGTGCCAGCAGCTTCTGGGACAGGGCGATGAACGAGCAGTACTTC.

This chain uses TRBV19 with TRBJ2-7; no clear D. The V end lost 3 bases, the J end lost 2 bases, and 8 bases lay between the germline ends. Germline CDR1 and CDR2: LNHDA and SQIVND (reference sequence). This CDR3 spans 13 amino acids. The CDR3 region has the DNA TGTGCCAGTAGTATCAGTGGAGCCTACGAGCAGTACTTC. Its translation: CASSISGAYEQYF.